This T cell receptor beta chain was sequenced for a study of CD8+ T cells in alopecia areata. V lost 1 base, J lost 5 bases, and 17 bases lay in between. Germline CDR1 reads GTSNPN; CDR2 reads SVGIG (reference sequence). The CDR3 covers 15 residues. Findings of the study overall: Tofacitinib significantly decreased scalp clonality and expanded CD8+ clones among top 100.

Stated treatment: oral pan-JAK inhibitor, 5-10 mg twice daily. RNA was extracted and reverse transcribed into cDNA as the sequencing template. Assay used: immunoSEQ multiplex PCR; TCRdb lists only in-frame clones, some missing. This sample has around 150,000 clones, with under 70% found just once. A remark on this clone: Its specificity is not known.

The material sequenced was CD4+ T cells sorted from blood, taken at week 4, from a patient treated with tofacitinib. The TCR sequence derives from a human donor with alopecia areata. The chain recombines TRBV30 with TRBJ1-1, with a possible D match to TRBD1 (5 bases). The CDR3 nucleotides are TGTGCCTGGAGTGCTTCCTTAACGGGGGGTACTGAAGCTTTCTTT. Its translation: CAWSASLTGGTEAFF. The variable domain in full, completed from reference TRBV30 and TRBJ1-1, reads SQTIHQWPATLVQPVGSPLSLECTVEGTSNPNLYWYRQAAGRGLQLLFYSVGIGQISSEVPQNLSASRPQDRQFILSSKKLLLSDSGFYLCAWSASLTGGTEAFFGQGTRLTVV.